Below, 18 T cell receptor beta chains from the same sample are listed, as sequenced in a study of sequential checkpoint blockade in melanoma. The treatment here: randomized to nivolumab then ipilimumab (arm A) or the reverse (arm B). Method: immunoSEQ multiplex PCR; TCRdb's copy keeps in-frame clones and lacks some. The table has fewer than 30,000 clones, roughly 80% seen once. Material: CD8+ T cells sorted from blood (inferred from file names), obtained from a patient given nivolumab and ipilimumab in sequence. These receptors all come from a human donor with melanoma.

As DNA, the CDR3 is TGTGCCAGCAGCTCCCTAGCGGGGGGACCATACAATGAGCAGTTCTTC. Protein: CASSSLAGGPYNEQFF. This chain joins TRBV6-4 and TRBJ2-1, with 11 bases lining up with TRBD2. V was clipped by 6 bases and J by 4 bases; unmatched bases: 8. The CDR3 is 16 residues long. Germline assignment: CDR1 MRHNA and CDR2 SNTAGT.

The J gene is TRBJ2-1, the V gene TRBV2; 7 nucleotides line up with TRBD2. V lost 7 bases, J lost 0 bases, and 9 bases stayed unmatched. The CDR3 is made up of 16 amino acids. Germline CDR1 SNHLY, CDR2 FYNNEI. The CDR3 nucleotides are TGTGCCAGCAAAGCCGAAGCGGGGAGCTCCTACAATGAGCAGTTCTTC. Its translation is CASKAEAGSSYNEQFF. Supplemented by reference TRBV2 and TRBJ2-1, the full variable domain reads EPEVTQTPSHQVTQMGQEVILRCVPISNHLYFYWYRQILGQKVEFLVSFYNNEISEKSEIFDDQFSVERPDGSNFTLKIRSTKLEDSAMYFCASKAEAGSSYNEQFFGPGTRLTVL.

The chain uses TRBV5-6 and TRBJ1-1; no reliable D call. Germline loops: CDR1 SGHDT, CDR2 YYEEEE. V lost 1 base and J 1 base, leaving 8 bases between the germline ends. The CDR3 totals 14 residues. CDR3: CASSLWAPNTEAFF. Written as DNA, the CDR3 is TGTGCCAGCAGCTTGTGGGCACCGAACACTGAAGCTTTCTTT.

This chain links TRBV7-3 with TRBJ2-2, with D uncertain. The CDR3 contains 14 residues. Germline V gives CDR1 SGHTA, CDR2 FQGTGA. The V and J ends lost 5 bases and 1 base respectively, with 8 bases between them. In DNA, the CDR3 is TGTGCCAGCAGCGAAGCCATGAACACCGGGGAGCTGTTTTTT. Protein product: CASSEAMNTGELFF.

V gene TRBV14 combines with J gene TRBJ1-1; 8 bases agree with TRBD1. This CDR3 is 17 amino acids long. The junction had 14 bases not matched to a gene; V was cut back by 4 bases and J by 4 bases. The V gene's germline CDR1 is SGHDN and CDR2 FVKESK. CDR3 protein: CASSPSSGTGWFTEAFF. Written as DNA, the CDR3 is TGTGCCAGCAGCCCTAGTTCTGGGACAGGTTGGTTCACTGAAGCTTTCTTT.

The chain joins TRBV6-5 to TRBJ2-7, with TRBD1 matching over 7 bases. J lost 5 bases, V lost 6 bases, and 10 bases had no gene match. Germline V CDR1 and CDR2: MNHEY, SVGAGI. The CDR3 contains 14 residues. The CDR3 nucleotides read TGTGCCAGCAGCCGACAGGGACCCAGGGACGAGCAGTACTTC. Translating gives CASSRQGPRDEQYF.

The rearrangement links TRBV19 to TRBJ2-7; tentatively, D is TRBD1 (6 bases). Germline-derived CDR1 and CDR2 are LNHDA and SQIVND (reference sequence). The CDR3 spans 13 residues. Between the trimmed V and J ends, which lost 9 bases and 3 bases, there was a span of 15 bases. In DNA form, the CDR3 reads TGTGCCAGCTCGACAGGCAGTGGCTACGAGCAGTACTTC. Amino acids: CASSTGSGYEQYF.

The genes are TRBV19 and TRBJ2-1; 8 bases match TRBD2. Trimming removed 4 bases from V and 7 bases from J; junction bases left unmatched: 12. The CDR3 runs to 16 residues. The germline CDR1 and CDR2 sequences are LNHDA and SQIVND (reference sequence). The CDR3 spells CASSTLAGGGWNEQFF. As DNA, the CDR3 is TGTGCCAGTAGTACTTTAGCGGGCGGGGGGTGGAATGAGCAGTTCTTC.

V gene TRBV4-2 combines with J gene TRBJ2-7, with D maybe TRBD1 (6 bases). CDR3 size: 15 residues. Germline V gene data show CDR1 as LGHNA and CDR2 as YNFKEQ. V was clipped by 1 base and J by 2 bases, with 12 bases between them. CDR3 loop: CASSQGGDITYEQYF. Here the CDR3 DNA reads TGTGCCAGCAGCCAAGGTGGGGACATCACCTACGAGCAGTACTTC.

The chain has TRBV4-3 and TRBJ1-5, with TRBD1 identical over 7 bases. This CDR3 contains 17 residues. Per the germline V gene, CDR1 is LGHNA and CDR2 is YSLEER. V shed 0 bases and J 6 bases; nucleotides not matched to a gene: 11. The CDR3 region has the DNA TGCGCCAGCAGCCAAGATCTAATCAGGGGGAGCGGTCAGCCCCAGCATTTT. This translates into CASSQDLIRGSGQPQHF.

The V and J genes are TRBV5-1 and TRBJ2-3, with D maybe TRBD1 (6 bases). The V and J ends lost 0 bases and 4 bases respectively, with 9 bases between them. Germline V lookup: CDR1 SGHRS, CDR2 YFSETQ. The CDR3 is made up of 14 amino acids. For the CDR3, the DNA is TGCGCCAGCAGCTTGGTTGGGGGCGCAGATACGCAGTATTTT. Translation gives CASSLVGGADTQYF.

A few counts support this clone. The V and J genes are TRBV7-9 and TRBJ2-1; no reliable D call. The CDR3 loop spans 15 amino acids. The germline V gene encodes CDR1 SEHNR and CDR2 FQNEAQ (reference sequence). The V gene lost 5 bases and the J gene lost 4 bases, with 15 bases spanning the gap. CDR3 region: CASSPVPAYYNEQFF. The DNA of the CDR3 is TGTGCCAGCAGCCCCGTACCTGCCTATTACAATGAGCAGTTCTTC.

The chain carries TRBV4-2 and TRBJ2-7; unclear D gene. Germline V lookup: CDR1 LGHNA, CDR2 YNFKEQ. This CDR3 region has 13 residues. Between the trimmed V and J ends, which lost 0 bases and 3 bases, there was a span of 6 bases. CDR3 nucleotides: TGTGCCAGCAGCCAAGAAATCAGCTACGAGCAGTACTTC. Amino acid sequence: CASSQEISYEQYF.

CDR3 coding DNA: TGTGCCAGCACCACGGATGGTACTAGCAGAATCAATGAGCAGTTCTTC. Its translation is CASTTDGTSRINEQFF. The genes are TRBV27 and TRBJ2-1; D might be TRBD2 (6 bases). The germline V gene has CDR1 MNHEY and CDR2 SMNVEV (reference sequence). The germline V and J ends were trimmed by 7 bases and 6 bases, with 22 bases remaining between them. The CDR3 extends over 16 amino acids.

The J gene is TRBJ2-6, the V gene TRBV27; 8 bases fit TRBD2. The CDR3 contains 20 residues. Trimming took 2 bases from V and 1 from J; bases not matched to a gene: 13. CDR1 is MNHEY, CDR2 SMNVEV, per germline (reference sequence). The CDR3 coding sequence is TGTGCCAGCAGTTTAACCCCGGGGGGGGATTGGGGTTCTGGGGCCAACGTCCTGACTTTC. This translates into CASSLTPGGDWGSGANVLTF.

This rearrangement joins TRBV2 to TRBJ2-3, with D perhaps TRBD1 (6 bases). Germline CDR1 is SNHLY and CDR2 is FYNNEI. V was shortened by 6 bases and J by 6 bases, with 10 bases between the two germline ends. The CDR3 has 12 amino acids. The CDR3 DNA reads TGTGCCAGCAGGGGGGCCTCCGATACGCAGTATTTT. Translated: CASRGASDTQYF.

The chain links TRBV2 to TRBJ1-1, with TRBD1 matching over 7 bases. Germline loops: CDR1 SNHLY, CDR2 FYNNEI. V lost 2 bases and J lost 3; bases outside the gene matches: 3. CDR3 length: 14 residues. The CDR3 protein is CASSETGTDTEAFF. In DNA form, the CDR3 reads TGTGCCAGCAGTGAAACCGGGACAGACACTGAAGCTTTCTTT.

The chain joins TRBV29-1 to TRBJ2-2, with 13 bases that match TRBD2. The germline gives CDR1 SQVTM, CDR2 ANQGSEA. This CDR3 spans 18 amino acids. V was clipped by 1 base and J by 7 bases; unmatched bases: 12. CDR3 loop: CSVEGEVTSGGAGGELFF. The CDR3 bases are TGCAGCGTTGAAGGGGAGGTCACTAGCGGGGGGGCTGGCGGGGAGCTGTTTTTT.